This T cell receptor beta chain was sequenced during a study of identical twins. A single record per CDR3 protein comes from TCRdb applying MiXCR to the 5' RACE reads. The sample holds 1.5 million to 2 million distinct CDR3 sequences; less than 40% are singletons and the top ten take about 0.27%. This clonotype has only a few counts. There are 15 residues in the CDR3. Trimming took 0 bases from V and 4 from J, leaving 12 bases between them. Germline loops: CDR1 MNHEY, CDR2 SVGAGI. This sequence joins TRBV6-5 and TRBJ1-2; the D gene is possibly TRBD1 (5 bases). Sequences were obtained from cord blood. The TCR sequence derives from a newborn girl in good health. The CDR3 protein is CASSYSGGLGYGYTF. The CDR3 nucleotides read TGTGCCAGCAGTTACTCGGGGGGGTTGGGCTATGGCTACACCTTC.